These T cell receptor beta chains were read from a single sample in a study of T cell repertoires in cytomegalovirus infection. MiXCR, run by TCRdb on the reads, gives a single entry per CDR3 protein. This table holds under 200,000 distinct CDR3 sequences, roughly 15% found once. The sequenced sample was CD8+ T cells from PBMCs. These receptors all stem from a human donor in good health (CMV status not recorded). Some clones in this sample may be carry-over from other donors' samples. Each CDR3 is given with its conserved first and last residue. The order of the fields is V gene, D gene, clone size, J gene, CDR3 DNA, CDR3 protein. D genes are given only for firm matches. Clone size is stated in some rows and not others, as once, few, many or a class when expanded.

>TRBV7-9|TRBD1|few|TRBJ2-6
TGTGCCAGCAGGCATCCGGACAGGGGGCAGATTGGGGCCAACGTCCTGACTTTC
CASRHPDRGQIGANVLTF
>TRBV7-2|TRBD2|few|TRBJ2-3
TGTGCCAGCAGCCCCGGGACTAGCGGGGGTCCCGGCAGGGCTACGCAGTATTTT
CASSPGTSGGPGRATQYF
>TRBV29-1|-|few|TRBJ1-1
TGCAGCGTTGAACCGGGGGCGGATGAAGCTTTCTTT
CSVEPGADEAFF
>TRBV6-2/TRBV6-3|TRBD2|few|TRBJ2-3
TGTGCCAGCAGTTACCTAGGACTAGCGGGCCTGACGCAGTATTTT
CASSYLGLAGLTQYF
>TRBV7-6|TRBD2|-|TRBJ2-7
TGTGCCAGCAGCTTAGGTCAGGCGGGAGGAAAGTACGAGCAGTACTTC
CASSLGQAGGKYEQYF
>TRBV28|TRBD2|few|TRBJ2-5
TGTGCCAGCAGTTTTGCTAGCGGGAAGACCCAGTACTTC
CASSFASGKTQYF
>TRBV6-2/TRBV6-3|-|once|TRBJ2-1
TGTGCCAGCAGTTACGTACTGCACGGGGATGAGCAGTTCTTC
CASSYVLHGDEQFF
>TRBV6-2/TRBV6-3|-|-|TRBJ1-1
TGTGCCAGCAGTCCGGGCCCACTGACTGAAGCTTTCTTT
CASSPGPLTEAFF
>TRBV7-9|-|few|TRBJ2-1
TGTGCCAGCAGCTTCTCTCCGGAATACAATGAGCAGTTCTTC
CASSFSPEYNEQFF
>TRBV4-1|-|-|TRBJ2-1
TGCGCCAGCAGCCAAACTGGAACAGCCTACAATGAGCAGTTCTTC
CASSQTGTAYNEQFF
>TRBV25-1|-|many|TRBJ1-1
TGTGCCAGCATTCCCCGGGGGGGCACTGAAGCTTTCTTT
CASIPRGGTEAFF
>TRBV7-2|-|many|TRBJ2-7
TGTGCCAGCAGCCCCGAAGGGGGAGGGTTTATATACGAGCAGTACTTC
CASSPEGGGFIYEQYF
>TRBV2|-|many|TRBJ2-7
TGTGCCAGCAGCGATGCCTACGAGCAGTACTTC
CASSDAYEQYF
>TRBV6-4|TRBD1|-|TRBJ1-5
TGTGCCAGCAGTCCGGGGACAGGGACCGCTCAGCCCCAGCATTTT
CASSPGTGTAQPQHF
>TRBV7-6|TRBD1|-|TRBJ1-2
TGTGCCAGCAGCTTATCCTCTACAGGGGGCTTCTATGGCTACACCTTC
CASSLSSTGGFYGYTF
>TRBV28|TRBD1|few|TRBJ1-2
TGTGCCAGCAGGCCTACCGGGACAGACTATGGCTACACCTTC
CASRPTGTDYGYTF
>TRBV9|TRBD1|many|TRBJ2-2
TGTGCCAGCAGAAGACAGGGGCCCACCGGGGAGCTGTTTTTT
CASRRQGPTGELFF
>TRBV6-2/TRBV6-3|-|many|TRBJ1-1
TGTGCCAGCGAGGAGGGCTTACGAGTGAACACTGAAGCTTTCTTT
CASEEGLRVNTEAFF
>TRBV12-3/TRBV12-4|TRBD1|-|TRBJ2-7
TGTGCCAGCAGCCCGACGGGACAGGGGTACGAGCAGTACTTC
CASSPTGQGYEQYF
>TRBV7-2|-|-|TRBJ2-3
TGTGCCAGCAGCCTGGGGAGAGATACGCAGTATTTT
CASSLGRDTQYF
>TRBV6-1|-|-|TRBJ2-7
TGTGCCAGCAGTCCAGACGATGGGTTCTACGAGCAGCACTTC
CASSPDDGFYEQHF
>TRBV11-2|TRBD2|few|TRBJ2-2
TGTGCCAGCGGAGACCTGACTAGCGGGGTGAACACCGGGGAGCTGTTTTTT
CASGDLTSGVNTGELFF
>TRBV28|-|-|TRBJ1-3
TGTGCCAGCAGTATATACAAACTTACCCTTCGCCTCTCTGGAAACACCATATATTTT
CASSIYKLTLRLSGNTIYF
>TRBV7-9|-|few|TRBJ2-1
TGTGCCAGCAGCCGGACCGCGGCGGGCCACAATGAGCAGTTCTTC
CASSRTAAGHNEQFF
>TRBV7-6|-|few|TRBJ2-1
TGTGCCAGCAGCTTACGGCTTGGCGCCTACAATGAGCAGTTCTTC
CASSLRLGAYNEQFF
>TRBV7-9|TRBD1|-|TRBJ2-4
TGTGCCAGCAGCATCAGGGGGCCGACCAAAAACATTCAGTACTTC
CASSIRGPTKNIQYF
>TRBV12-3/TRBV12-4|TRBD2|few|TRBJ2-1
TGTGCCAGCAGTTTGAGGGTGGCTAGCGGGCGCCCCTGGAGCAATGAGCAGTTCTTC
CASSLRVASGRPWSNEQFF
>TRBV7-8|-|-|TRBJ2-7
TGTGCCAGCGGGACTGCCACGGAGCAGTACTTC
CASGTATEQYF
>TRBV5-1|TRBD2|few|TRBJ2-1
TGCGCCAGCAGCTCTGACTTAGCGGGAGCCAGGAATGAGCAGTTCTTC
CASSSDLAGARNEQFF
>TRBV6-2/TRBV6-3|-|few|TRBJ2-1
TGTGCCAGCAGTCAATGGACAGAGGCCAATGAGCAGTTCTTC
CASSQWTEANEQFF
>TRBV7-6|TRBD1|many|TRBJ2-7
TGTGCCAGCAGCTCCGGGACAGACTCCTACGAGCAGTACTTC
CASSSGTDSYEQYF
>TRBV15|TRBD1|-|TRBJ2-7
TGTGCCACCAGCAAACGGGACAGGGCATACGAGCAGTACTTC
CATSKRDRAYEQYF
>TRBV5-1|-|-|TRBJ2-2
TGCGCCAGCTCAGGCCTCGGACAGACCAACACCGGGGAGCTGTTTTTT
CASSGLGQTNTGELFF